A selection of T cell receptor beta chains follows, all from one sample in a study of T cell responses to AZD1222 COVID-19 vaccine. This table comes from immunoSEQ multiplex PCR, and its TCRdb copy is limited to in-frame clones, with some not included. The data show roughly 130,000 clones, 80% to 95% seen once. Specimen: peripheral blood, collected 28 days after the second AZD1222 dose. These receptors originate from an adult who received the AZD1222 COVID-19 vaccine. Each CDR3 is given with its conserved first and last residue. The D gene is left open where the match is weak. Not every row has a clone size; where given, it reads once, few, many or a size class.

CDR3 DNA | CDR3 protein | clone size | J gene | D gene | V gene
TGTGCCAGCAGTTTATCTAGCATCCGGGACATACAAGAGACCCAGTACTTC | CASSLSSIRDIQETQYF | once | TRBJ2-5 | NA | TRBV27
TGTGCCAGCAGTGGCCAGGTCCTAGGCGAGCAGTACTTC | CASSGQVLGEQYF | NA | TRBJ2-7 | NA | TRBV2
TGTGCTAGTGGTTTGGTACAGGGGAATTCACCCCTCCACTTT | CASGLVQGNSPLHF | once | TRBJ1-6 | TRBD1 | TRBV12-5
TGTGCCAGCAGCCGCCAGGACAGTCTCCCGTATGGCTACACCTTC | CASSRQDSLPYGYTF | NA | TRBJ1-2 | NA | TRBV14
TGTGCTACGGGACAGGGGACCTACGAGCAGTACTTC | CATGQGTYEQYF | NA | TRBJ2-7 | TRBD1 | TRBV28
TGTGCCAAGGAGAAGGACCTCGGTCTGTATTTT | CAKEKDLGLYF | NA | TRBJ2-3 | NA | TRBV12-3/TRBV12-4
TGCGCCAGCAGGGAACAGGGGGTCACTGAAGCTTTCTTT | CASREQGVTEAFF | NA | TRBJ1-1 | TRBD1 | TRBV4-1
TGTGCCAGCAGCCCGTACAATGAGCAGTTCTTC | CASSPYNEQFF | NA | TRBJ2-1 | NA | TRBV7-8
TGTGCCAGCAGCCCAAACCTAGCGGGGAGACAAGAGACCCAGTACTTC | CASSPNLAGRQETQYF | NA | TRBJ2-5 | TRBD2 | TRBV7-3
TGTGCATGGGCCGACAAGTCCTACGAGCAGTACTTC | CAWADKSYEQYF | NA | TRBJ2-7 | NA | TRBV4-2
TGTGCCAGCAGTTACTCGATTGAGGGGTATGGCTACACCTTC | CASSYSIEGYGYTF | few | TRBJ1-2 | NA | TRBV6-2/TRBV6-3
TGCAGCGTAACCGGGACAGGGTTCTACAATGAGCAGTTCTTC | CSVTGTGFYNEQFF | NA | TRBJ2-1 | TRBD1 | TRBV29-1
TGCAGCGTCGGGACTAGCGGTCGCACAGATACGCAGTATTTT | CSVGTSGRTDTQYF | NA | TRBJ2-3 | TRBD2 | TRBV29-1
TGTGCCAGCAGTGCGATCCCAACAGGCCCCATCTATGGCTACACCTTC | CASSAIPTGPIYGYTF | NA | TRBJ1-2 | NA | TRBV6-2/TRBV6-3
TGTGCCAGCAGCGTAGACGGTTGGTTTGGCTACACCTTC | CASSVDGWFGYTF | NA | TRBJ1-2 | NA | TRBV9
TGTGCCACAGGGGGACAGGTTCTGGTGAACACTGAAGCTTTCTTT | CATGGQVLVNTEAFF | NA | TRBJ1-1 | TRBD1 | TRBV5-8
TGCAGCGTTTCCCAGGGGGTGATTTATGGCTACACCTTC | CSVSQGVIYGYTF | NA | TRBJ1-2 | TRBD1 | TRBV29-1
TGCGCCAGCAGCTTGGCGGGGGTAATCTATGGCTACACCTTC | CASSLAGVIYGYTF | NA | TRBJ1-2 | NA | TRBV5-1
TGTGCCAGCAGCTACCGGGACAGCGTCGGCTACACCTTC | CASSYRDSVGYTF | NA | TRBJ1-2 | TRBD1 | TRBV7-2
TGTGCCAGCAGTTACGGCAGGGGCTATGGCTACACCTTC | CASSYGRGYGYTF | NA | TRBJ1-2 | NA | TRBV6-6
TGTGCCAGCAGTCCATCCCAAGAGACCCAGTACTTC | CASSPSQETQYF | once | TRBJ2-5 | NA | TRBV12-3/TRBV12-4
TGTGCCAGCAGCTCCCCCTATCCCGGGGAGCTGTTTTTT | CASSSPYPGELFF | once | TRBJ2-2 | NA | TRBV7-2
TGTGCCAGCAGTTCCCAGAGAGAGACCCAGTACTTC | CASSSQRETQYF | NA | TRBJ2-5 | NA | TRBV28
TGTGCCAGCAGTTACGGCCACCCGGAGGACACTGAAGCTTTCTTT | CASSYGHPEDTEAFF | NA | TRBJ1-1 | NA | TRBV6-5
TGTGCCAGCAGCCAAGGAGGGGCGGTGGGTCAGCCCCAGCATTTT | CASSQGGAVGQPQHF | NA | TRBJ1-5 | NA | TRBV3-1/TRBV3-2
TGTGCCACCAGCGGACAGTCCGGGACAACCTACAATGAGCAGTTCTTC | CATSGQSGTTYNEQFF | NA | TRBJ2-1 | NA | TRBV15
TGTGCCAGCAGCGTAGGGGTACAGGGAAAAGGAAACACCATATATTTT | CASSVGVQGKGNTIYF | NA | TRBJ1-3 | NA | TRBV9
TGTGCCAGCAGCCTCGGGACAGGGGGCATGAACACTGAAGCTTTCTTT | CASSLGTGGMNTEAFF | NA | TRBJ1-1 | TRBD1 | TRBV3-1/TRBV3-2
TGTGCCAGTAGTATCGTCGGCACCGAGACCCAGTACTTC | CASSIVGTETQYF | NA | TRBJ2-5 | NA | TRBV19
TGTGCCAGCAGCTCGCAGTCAGCGGGCCACGAGCAGTACTTC | CASSSQSAGHEQYF | NA | TRBJ2-7 | NA | TRBV7-2
TGTGCCAGCAGCCAAGAGGGAGTGTACAGGGAGGGTAACTATGGCTACACCTTC | CASSQEGVYREGNYGYTF | NA | TRBJ1-2 | NA | TRBV3-1/TRBV3-2
TGCGCCAGCAGCTTGGCGGTAGCGGGAACTTCCTACGAGCAGTACTTC | CASSLAVAGTSYEQYF | NA | TRBJ2-7 | TRBD2 | TRBV5-1
TGTGCCAGCAGCCAGGCTAGAAGGCTTGGCGATACGCAGTATTTT | CASSQARRLGDTQYF | NA | TRBJ2-3 | NA | TRBV3-1/TRBV3-2
TGTGCCAGCAGCGTAGGCACACACAATGAGCAGTTCTTC | CASSVGTHNEQFF | NA | TRBJ2-1 | NA | TRBV9
TGTGCCAGCAGCCTCCTTCCTCTCGGGGGCTCAGATACGCAGTATTTT | CASSLLPLGGSDTQYF | once | TRBJ2-3 | NA | TRBV9
TGTGCCACCGGGGATACGGACATTCAGTACTTC | CATGDTDIQYF | NA | TRBJ2-4 | NA | TRBV24-1